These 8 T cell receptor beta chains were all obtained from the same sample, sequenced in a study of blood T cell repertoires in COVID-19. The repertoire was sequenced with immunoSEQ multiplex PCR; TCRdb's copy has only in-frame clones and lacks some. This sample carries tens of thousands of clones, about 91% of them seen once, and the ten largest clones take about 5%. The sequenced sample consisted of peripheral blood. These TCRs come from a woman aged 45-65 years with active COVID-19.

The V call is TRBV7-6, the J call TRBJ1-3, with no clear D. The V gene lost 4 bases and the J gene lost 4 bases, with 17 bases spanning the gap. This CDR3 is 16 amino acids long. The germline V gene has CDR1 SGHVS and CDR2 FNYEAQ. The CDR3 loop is CASSSTLQRAGNTIYF. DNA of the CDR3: TGTGCCAGCAGCTCGACCCTACAGAGGGCGGGAAACACCATATATTTT.

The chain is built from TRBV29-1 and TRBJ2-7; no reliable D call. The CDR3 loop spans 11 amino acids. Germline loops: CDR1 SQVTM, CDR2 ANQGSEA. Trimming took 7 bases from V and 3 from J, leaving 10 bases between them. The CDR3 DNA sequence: TGCAGCGCCGGTTCCGGCTACGAGCAGTACTTC. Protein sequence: CSAGSGYEQYF.

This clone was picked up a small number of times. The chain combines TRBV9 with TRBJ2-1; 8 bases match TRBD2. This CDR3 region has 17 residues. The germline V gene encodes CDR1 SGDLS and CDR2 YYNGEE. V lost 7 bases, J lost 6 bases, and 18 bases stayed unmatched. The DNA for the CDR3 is TGTGCCAGCTCTGAACCCCAACTAGCGGCCCCTGGCAATGAGCAGTTCTTC. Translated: CASSEPQLAAPGNEQFF.

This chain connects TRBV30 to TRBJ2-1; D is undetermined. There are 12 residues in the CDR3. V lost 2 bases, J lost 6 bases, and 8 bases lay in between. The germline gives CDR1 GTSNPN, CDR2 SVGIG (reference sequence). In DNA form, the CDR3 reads TGTGCCTGGAGTCTAGTTACCAATGAGCAGTTCTTC. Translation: CAWSLVTNEQFF.

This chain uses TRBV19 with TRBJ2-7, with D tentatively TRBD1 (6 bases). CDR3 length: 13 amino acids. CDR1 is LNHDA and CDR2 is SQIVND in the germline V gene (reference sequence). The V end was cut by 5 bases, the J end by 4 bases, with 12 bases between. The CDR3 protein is CASSLTRGYEQYF. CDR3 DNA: TGTGCCAGTAGTCTTACGAGGGGGTACGAGCAGTACTTC.

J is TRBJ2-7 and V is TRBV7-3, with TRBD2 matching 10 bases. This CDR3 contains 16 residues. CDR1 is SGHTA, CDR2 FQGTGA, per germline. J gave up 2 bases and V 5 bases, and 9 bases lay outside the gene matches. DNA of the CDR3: TGTGCCAGCAGCGCCCCCACTAGCGGGAAACCCTACGAGCAGTACTTC. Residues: CASSAPTSGKPYEQYF.

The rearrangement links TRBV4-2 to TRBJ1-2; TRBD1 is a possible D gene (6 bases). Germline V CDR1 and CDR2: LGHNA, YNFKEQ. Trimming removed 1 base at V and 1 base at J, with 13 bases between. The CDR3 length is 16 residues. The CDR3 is CASSQVGQGLNYGYTF. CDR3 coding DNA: TGTGCCAGCAGCCAAGTTGGGCAGGGGCTTAACTATGGCTACACCTTC.

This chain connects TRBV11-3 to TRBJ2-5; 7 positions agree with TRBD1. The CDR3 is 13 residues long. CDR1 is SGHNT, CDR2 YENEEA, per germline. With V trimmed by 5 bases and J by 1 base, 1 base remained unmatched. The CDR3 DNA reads TGTGCCAGCAGCCGGGACAGCCAAGAGACCCAGTACTTC. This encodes CASSRDSQETQYF.